The rows below give T cell receptor beta chains drawn from one sample of a study of tumor-infiltrating lymphocytes in localized non-small cell lung cancer. Measured with immunoSEQ multiplex PCR; TCRdb has only the in-frame clones, and not every one. The sample yields 7,000 to 9,500 clones, approximately 80% seen once. The sample was uninvolved lung tissue not adjacent to the tumor. These receptors came from a human donor with non-small cell lung cancer. Both conserved end residues are trimmed from each CDR3. The order of the fields is J gene, V gene, clone size, D gene, CDR3 protein. The D gene is left open where the match is weak. Some rows have no size entry. The others give once, few or many, or a class for an expanded clone.

TRBJ1-2,TRBV6-5,once,NA,ASSLEFSGEEGYT
TRBJ2-2,TRBV4-2,NA,NA,ASSQIRARDTGELF
TRBJ2-7,TRBV11-2,NA,NA,ASSLVGGPSYEQY
TRBJ2-1,TRBV5-4,NA,NA,ASSPPPPYGTEKF
TRBJ2-7,TRBV10-3,NA,TRBD1,AISLTGGINEQY
TRBJ2-7,TRBV5-6,NA,NA,ASSPGTSTYEQY
TRBJ2-7,TRBV27,NA,TRBD1,ASSFGTGPYEQY
TRBJ2-1,TRBV7-3,NA,NA,ASSASRTINEQF
TRBJ1-3,TRBV29-1,NA,TRBD1,SASAQGDGNTIY
TRBJ1-2,TRBV28,NA,NA,ASSLETGKGYT
TRBJ2-7,TRBV7-2,NA,TRBD2,ASSRTSFSYEQY
TRBJ1-5,TRBV19,NA,TRBD1,ASSSTGGNQPQH
TRBJ2-2,TRBV5-1,NA,NA,ASRTTPDYYTGELF
TRBJ1-1,TRBV11-3,NA,TRBD1,ASSFTQGTEAF
TRBJ2-5,TRBV11-2,once,NA,ASSLAGLQGGQETQY
TRBJ1-1,TRBV5-1,NA,NA,ASSLETRIGDTEAF
TRBJ1-2,TRBV11-3,NA,NA,AISRVL
TRBJ2-7,TRBV20-1,once,NA,SARGSGEQY
TRBJ2-3,TRBV20-1,NA,NA,SARSVDTQY
TRBJ2-7,TRBV28,NA,NA,ASSLSFEGGEQY
TRBJ2-7,TRBV6-5,once,NA,ASSSPSKDYEQY
TRBJ2-1,TRBV9,NA,TRBD2,ASSAGLADNNEQF